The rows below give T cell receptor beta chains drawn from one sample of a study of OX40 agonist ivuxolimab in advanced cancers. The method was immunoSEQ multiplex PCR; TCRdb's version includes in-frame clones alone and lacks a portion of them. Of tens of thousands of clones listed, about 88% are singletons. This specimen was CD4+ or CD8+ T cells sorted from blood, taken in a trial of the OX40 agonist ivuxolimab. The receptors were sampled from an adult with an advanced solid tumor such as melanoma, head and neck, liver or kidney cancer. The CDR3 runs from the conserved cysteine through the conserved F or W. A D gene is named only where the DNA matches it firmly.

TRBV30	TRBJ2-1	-	CAWKPGGQYNEQFF
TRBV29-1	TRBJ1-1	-	CSVVERSVLNTEAFF
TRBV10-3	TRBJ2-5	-	CAISDVLRETQYF
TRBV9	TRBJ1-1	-	CASSVDGGGTEAFF
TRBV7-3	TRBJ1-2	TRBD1	CASSLYKDRGRGMRGYTF
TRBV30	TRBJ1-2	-	CAGETGGYTF
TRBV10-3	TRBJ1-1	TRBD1	CAISVQGMNTEAFF
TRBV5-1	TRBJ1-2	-	CASSPRLGAEPVYGYTF
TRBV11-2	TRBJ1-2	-	CASSLDPSTRSGYTF
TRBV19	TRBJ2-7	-	CASSIVRGSYEQYF
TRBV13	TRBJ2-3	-	CASSLGVYGGTSTDTQYF
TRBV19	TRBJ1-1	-	CASSILGAGVAEAFF
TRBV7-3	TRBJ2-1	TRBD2	CASSPTGGATYNEQFF
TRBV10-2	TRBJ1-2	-	CASSLQSGGYTF
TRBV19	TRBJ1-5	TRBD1	CASSTDRVSQPQHF
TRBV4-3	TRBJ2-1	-	CASSLRQWDEQFF
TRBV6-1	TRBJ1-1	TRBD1	CASRLTGLNTEAFF
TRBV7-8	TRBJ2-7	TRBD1	CASSPRVGQGVYEQYF
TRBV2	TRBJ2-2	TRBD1	CASSEAGQVKTGELFF
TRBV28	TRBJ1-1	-	CASSLSIESDFF
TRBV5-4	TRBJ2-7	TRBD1	CASSVTGGHEQYF
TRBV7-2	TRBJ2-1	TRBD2	CASLAGGGNEQFF
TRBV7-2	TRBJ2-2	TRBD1	CASSSTGSAAGELFF
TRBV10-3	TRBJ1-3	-	CAISESGQRNTIYF
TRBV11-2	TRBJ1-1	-	CASSLEPGAITEAFF
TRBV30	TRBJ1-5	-	CAWSEKAFNQPQHF
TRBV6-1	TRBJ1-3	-	CASSPYWDTIYF
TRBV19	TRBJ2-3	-	CASSINLPGADTQYF
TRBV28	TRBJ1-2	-	CASRLTLGGYTF
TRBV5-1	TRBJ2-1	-	CASSLQGGANEQFF
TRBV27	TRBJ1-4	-	CASSWVSGHSEKLFF
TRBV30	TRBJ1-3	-	CAWERQGTGNTIYF
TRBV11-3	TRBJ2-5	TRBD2	CASSLGGRAGETQYF
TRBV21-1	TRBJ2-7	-	CASTGLGLAGKNSAYEQYF
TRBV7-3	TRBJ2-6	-	CASSATASGANVLTF
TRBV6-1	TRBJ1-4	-	CASTGGAGNEKLFF
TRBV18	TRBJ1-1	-	CASSGQKNTEAFF
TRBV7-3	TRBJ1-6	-	CASSPTGDNSPLHF
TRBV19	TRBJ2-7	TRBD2	CASSGGTSIHEQYF
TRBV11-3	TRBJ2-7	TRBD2	CASSKLIAGLVEMSYEQYF
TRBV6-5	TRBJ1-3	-	CASTQGNTIYF
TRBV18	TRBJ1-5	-	CASSPRRILSNQPQHF
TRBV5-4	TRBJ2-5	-	CASSLDAAQYF
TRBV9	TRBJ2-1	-	CASSVGRDSIGQFF
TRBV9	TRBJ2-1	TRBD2	CASSAGSWLAVYNEQFF
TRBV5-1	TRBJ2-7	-	CASSLDAREAYEQYF
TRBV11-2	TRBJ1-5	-	CASSFTRLGNQPQHF
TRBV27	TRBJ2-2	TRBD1	CASSHRQGSNTGELFF
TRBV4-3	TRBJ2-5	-	CASSLRATSQETQYF
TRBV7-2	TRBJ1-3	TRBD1	CASSLLGRGRAGNTIYF
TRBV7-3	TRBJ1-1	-	CASSPRAFF